This T cell receptor beta chain was sequenced for a study of beta chain features in type 1 diabetes. What was sequenced were expressed TCRB transcripts, since all of the isolated RNA had been reverse transcribed. Here immunoSEQ multiplex PCR was the method, and the copy in TCRdb shows in-frame clones only, minus some. The sample contains 900,000 or so clones, about a sixth of which appear only once. The CDR3 sequence is 14 residues long. The germline V gene encodes CDR1 MNHNY and CDR2 SVGAGI (reference sequence). Losses at the gene ends were 7 bases for V and 4 bases for J; bases not matched to a gene: 4.

Sequencing was performed on naive CD4+ T cells from blood. The clonotype originates from a young woman in good health. The J gene is TRBJ2-4, the V gene TRBV6-6, with 10 bases matching TRBD1. CDR3 sequence reads: CASIEDRGKNIQYF. The CDR3 region has the DNA TGTGCCAGCATCGAGGACAGGGGGAAAAACATTCAGTACTTC.